This TCR beta chain was recorded in a study of CD8+ T cells in alopecia areata. This CDR3 is 15 amino acids long. The V gene's germline CDR1 is MNHEY and CDR2 SVGAGI. J lost 1 base, V lost 5 bases, and 7 bases had no gene match. cDNA prepared by RNA extraction and subsequent reverse transcription served as the template for sequencing. Clones were sequenced by immunoSEQ multiplex PCR, and TCRdb holds only the in-frame ones, with some missing. The data hold over 120,000 clones, with roughly 62% observed a single time. V usage is TRBV6-5 and J usage is TRBJ1-1; 7 bases are shared with TRBD1. Sequences were derived from CD4+ T cells sorted from blood, sampled at week 0. The TCR comes from a human donor with alopecia areata. The CDR3 loop reads CASSGRTGGNTEAFF. As DNA, the CDR3 is TGTGCCAGCAGTGGACGGACAGGCGGGAACACTGAAGCTTTCTTT.